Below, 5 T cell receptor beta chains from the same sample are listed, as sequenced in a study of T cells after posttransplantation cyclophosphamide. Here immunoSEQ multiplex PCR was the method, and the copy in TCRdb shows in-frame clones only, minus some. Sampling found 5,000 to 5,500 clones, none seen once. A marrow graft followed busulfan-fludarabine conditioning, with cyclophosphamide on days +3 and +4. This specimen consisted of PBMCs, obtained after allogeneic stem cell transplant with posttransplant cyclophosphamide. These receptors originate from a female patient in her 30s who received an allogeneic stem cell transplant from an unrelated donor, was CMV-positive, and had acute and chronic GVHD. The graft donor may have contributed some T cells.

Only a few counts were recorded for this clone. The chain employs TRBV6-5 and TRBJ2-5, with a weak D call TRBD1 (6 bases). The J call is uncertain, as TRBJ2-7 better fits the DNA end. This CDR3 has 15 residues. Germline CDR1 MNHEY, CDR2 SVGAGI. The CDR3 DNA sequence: TGTGCCAGCAGTTATCAAACAGGGAAACTTTACGAGCAGTACTTC. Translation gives CASSYQTGKLYEQYF.

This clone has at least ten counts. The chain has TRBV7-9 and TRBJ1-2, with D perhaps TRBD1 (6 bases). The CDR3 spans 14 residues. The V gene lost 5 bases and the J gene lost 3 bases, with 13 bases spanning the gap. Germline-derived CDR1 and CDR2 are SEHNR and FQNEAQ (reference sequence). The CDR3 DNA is TGTGCCAGCAGCCCCGGGACAAGAGACTATGGCTACACCTTC. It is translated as CASSPGTRDYGYTF.

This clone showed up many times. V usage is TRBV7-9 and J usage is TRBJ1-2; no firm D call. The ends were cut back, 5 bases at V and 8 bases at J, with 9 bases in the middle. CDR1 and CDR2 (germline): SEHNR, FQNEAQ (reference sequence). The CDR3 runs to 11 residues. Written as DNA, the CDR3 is TGTGCCAGCAGCCCGGCGCGGGGCTACACCTTC. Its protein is CASSPARGYTF.

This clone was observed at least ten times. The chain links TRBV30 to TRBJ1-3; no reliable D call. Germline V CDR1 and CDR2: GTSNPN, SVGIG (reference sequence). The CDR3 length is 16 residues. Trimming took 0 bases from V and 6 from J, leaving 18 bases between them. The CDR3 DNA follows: TGTGCCTGGAGTGTACGGAGGGTGAAGGGCCAAAACACCATATATTTT. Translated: CAWSVRRVKGQNTIYF.

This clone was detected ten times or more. The CDR3 nucleotides read TGTGCCAGCAGCTTGGATCTTCGGGGCGAGCAGTACTTC. As protein: CASSLDLRGEQYF. V gene TRBV5-6 combines with J gene TRBJ2-7; TRBD2 is a possible D gene (5 bases). V was cut by 0 bases and J by 6 bases, with 10 bases left in between. The germline CDR1 and CDR2 sequences are SGHDT and YYEEEE. The CDR3 sequence is 13 residues long.